What follows is one T cell receptor (beta chain) and its context. The sample belongs to a study of blood T cell repertoires in COVID-19. As for the study in general: Collection of acute and convalescent COVID-19 samples took place in the United States, Italy and Spain. T cells, B-cell-depleted T cells, or PBMCs provided the cDNA or gDNA that served as material.

The authors' processing: Reference gene primer amplification yielded estimated nucleated cell counts. Assay: immunoSEQ multiplex PCR; the TCRdb copy retains only in-frame clones and omits some. V and J calls and clone size follow that table, whereas D and trimming were derived from the DNA. Counted here are about 210,000 clones, around 85% occurring once; the ten biggest clones make up roughly 0.7%. Germline assignment: CDR1 SGHTA and CDR2 FQGNSA. The CDR3 length is 15 residues. V shed 5 bases, J shed 3 bases, and the junction held 7 bases outside the gene matches. The chain links TRBV7-2 to TRBJ2-3, with 8 bases lining up with TRBD1. The sample was peripheral blood. This clonotype was obtained from a man aged 35 to 55 with acute or convalescent COVID-19. The CDR3 here is CASSPGQGTTDTQYF. The CDR3 nucleotides are TGTGCCAGCAGCCCTGGACAGGGTACAACAGATACGCAGTATTTT.